This T cell receptor beta chain was obtained from a study of cytomegalovirus exposure and HLA in healthy donors. Whole-study context: Later analysis reported that the approximately 120 validation repertoires shared the platform of the roughly 710 first-cohort repertoires. Broader study findings: Later, an analysis found that TCR clusters from the first cohort tended to co-occur in the roughly 110 validation repertoires.

Deletions cut 0 bases from V and 2 bases from J, with 5 bases between. Germline V CDR1 and CDR2: KGHSH, LQKENI. CDR3 length: 15 residues. A word on this clone: Its antigen remains unknown.

Here immunoSEQ multiplex PCR was the method, and the copy in TCRdb shows in-frame clones only, minus some. This repertoire shows some 240,000 clones, over 65% found once; its top ten account for around 5.4%. This TCR came from a woman under 30 in good health and CMV-seronegative. The chain combines TRBV18 with TRBJ2-6, with D maybe TRBD2 (5 bases). Sequences were obtained from PBMCs. CDR3: CASSPPTTGANVLTF. CDR3 DNA sequence: TGTGCCAGCTCACCACCGACTACTGGGGCCAACGTCCTGACTTTC. Full variable domain (missing parts from reference TRBV18 and TRBJ2-6): NAGVMQNPRHLVRRRGQEARLRCSPMKGHSHVYWYRQLPEEGLKFMVYLQKENIIDESGMPKERFSAEFPKEGPSILRIQQVVRGDSAAYFCASSPPTTGANVLTFGAGSRLTVL.